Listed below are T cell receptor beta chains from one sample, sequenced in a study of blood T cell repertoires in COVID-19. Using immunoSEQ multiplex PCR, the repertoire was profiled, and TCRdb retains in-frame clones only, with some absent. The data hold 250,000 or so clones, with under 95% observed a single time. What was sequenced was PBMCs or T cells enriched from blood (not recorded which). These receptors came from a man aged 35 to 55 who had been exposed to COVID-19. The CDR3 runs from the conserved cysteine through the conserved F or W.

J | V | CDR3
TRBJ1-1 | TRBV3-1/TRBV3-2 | CASSAEGGTEAFF
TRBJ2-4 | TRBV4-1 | CASSPHYLIWGEREIAKNIQYF
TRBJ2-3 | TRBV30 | CAWGAGGARTDTQYF
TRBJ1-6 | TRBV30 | CAWTEGFSPLHF
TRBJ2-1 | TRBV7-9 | CASSLGRAGSSYNEQFF
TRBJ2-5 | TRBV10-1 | CASSASRQLQETQYF
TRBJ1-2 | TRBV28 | CASSPRQDRGGYTF
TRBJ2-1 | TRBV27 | CASRHQGYEQFF
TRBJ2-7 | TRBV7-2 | CASSLTPGLAYEQYF
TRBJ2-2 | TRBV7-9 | CASSPSYSTGELFF
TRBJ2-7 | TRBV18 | CASSPLAGGVYEQYF
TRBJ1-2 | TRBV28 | CAIRTGSANYGYTF
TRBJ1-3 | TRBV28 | CASSLGRETIYF
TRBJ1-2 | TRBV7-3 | CASSLVRQGPYGYTF
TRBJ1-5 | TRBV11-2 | CASSRDRVDQPQHF
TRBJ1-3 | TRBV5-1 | CASSLEAGFSGNTIYF
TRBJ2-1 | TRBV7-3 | CASSPTGTSGSHEQFF
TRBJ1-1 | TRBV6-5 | CASSYSGRTNTEAFF
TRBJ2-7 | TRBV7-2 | CASSSPLEQYF
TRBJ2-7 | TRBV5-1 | CASSPGQGSSEQYF
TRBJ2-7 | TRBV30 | CAGGLAGFPYEQYF
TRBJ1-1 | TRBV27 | CASSVDRLRTEAFF
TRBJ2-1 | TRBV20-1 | CSAPYNEQFF
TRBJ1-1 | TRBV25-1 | CASSVQGFNTEAFF
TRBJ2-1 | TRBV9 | CASSPRTGGNNEQFF
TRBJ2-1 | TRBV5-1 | CASSPGTSGITYNEQFF
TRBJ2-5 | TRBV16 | CASSPQRQETQYF
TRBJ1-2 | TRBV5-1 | CASSFQPRGSYTF
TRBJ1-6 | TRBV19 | CASSLTGDSPLHF
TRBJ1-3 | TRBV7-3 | CASSPSPGNTIYF
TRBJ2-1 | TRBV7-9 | CASSLVRTGPYNEQFF
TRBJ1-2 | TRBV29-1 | CSVEDPGGAGGYTF
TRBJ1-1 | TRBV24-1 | CATSDSGGMNTEAFF
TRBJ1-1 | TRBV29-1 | CSVDRGGDTEAFF
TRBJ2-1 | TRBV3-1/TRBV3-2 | CASSQGSGTSGRNEQFF
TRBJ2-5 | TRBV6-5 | CASSYAGAQETQYF
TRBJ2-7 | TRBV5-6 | CASSGEAGDPFGEQYF
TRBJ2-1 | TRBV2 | CASAGFGSEQFF
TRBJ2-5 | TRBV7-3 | CASSLSPSEETQYF
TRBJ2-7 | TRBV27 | CASSSLSSYEQYF
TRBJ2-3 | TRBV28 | CASSSGQSTDTQYF
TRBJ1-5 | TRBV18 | CASSLQTVNQPQHF
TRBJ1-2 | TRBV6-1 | CASSESPGNYGYTF
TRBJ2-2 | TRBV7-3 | CASREQGITGELFF
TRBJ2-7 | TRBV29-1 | CSVWGQSAPEQYF